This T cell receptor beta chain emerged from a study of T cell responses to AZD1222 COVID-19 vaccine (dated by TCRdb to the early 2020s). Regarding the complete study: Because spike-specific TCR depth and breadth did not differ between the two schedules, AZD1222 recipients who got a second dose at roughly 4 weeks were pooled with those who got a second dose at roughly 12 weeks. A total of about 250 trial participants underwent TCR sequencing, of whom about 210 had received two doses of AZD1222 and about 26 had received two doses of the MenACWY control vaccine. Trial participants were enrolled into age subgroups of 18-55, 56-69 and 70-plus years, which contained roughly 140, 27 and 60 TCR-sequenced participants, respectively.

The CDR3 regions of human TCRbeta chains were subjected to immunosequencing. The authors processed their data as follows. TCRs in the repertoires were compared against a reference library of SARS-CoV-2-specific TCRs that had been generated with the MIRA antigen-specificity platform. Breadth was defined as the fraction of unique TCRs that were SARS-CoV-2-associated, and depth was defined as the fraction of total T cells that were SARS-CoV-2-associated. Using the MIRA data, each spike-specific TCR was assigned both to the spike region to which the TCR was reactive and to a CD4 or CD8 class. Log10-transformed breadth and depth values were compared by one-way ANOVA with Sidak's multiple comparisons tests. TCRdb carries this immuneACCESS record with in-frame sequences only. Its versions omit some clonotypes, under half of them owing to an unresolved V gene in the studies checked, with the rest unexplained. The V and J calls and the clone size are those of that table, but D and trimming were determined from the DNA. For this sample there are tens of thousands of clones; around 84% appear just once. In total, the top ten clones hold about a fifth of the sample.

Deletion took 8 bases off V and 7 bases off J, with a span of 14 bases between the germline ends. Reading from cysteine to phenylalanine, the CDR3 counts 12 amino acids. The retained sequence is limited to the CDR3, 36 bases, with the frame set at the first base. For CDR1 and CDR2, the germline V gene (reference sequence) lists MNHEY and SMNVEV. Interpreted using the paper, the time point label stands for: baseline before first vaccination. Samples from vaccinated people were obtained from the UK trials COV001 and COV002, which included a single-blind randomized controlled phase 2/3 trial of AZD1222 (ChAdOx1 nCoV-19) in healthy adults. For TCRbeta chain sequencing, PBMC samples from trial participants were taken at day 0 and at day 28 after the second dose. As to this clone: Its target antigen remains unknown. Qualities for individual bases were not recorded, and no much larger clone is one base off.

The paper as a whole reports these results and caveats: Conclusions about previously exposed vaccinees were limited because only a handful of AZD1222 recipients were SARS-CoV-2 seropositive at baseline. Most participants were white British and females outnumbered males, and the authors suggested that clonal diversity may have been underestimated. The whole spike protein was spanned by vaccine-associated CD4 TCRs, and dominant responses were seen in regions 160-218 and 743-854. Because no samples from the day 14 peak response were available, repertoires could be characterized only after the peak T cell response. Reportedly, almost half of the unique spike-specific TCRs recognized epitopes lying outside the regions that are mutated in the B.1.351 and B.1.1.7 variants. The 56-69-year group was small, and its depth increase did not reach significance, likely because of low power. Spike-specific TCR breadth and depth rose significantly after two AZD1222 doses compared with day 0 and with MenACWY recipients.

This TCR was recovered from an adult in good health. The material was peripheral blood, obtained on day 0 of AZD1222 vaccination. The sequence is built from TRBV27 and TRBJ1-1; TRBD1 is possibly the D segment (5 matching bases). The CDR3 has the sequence CASHPGGGEAFF. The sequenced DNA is TGTGCCAGCCATCCCGGGGGGGGTGAAGCTTTCTTT.